The clone carrying this T cell receptor beta chain was found a few times. Its antigen is not known. This sample is part of a study of response to subunit inactivated influenza vaccine. Study results and limitations: Authors suggested that a seasonal influenza vaccination recruits few new T cells each time.

Each CDR3 protein gets one entry after TCRdb re-called the RT-PCR reads with MiXCR. The sample lists a few hundred thousand distinct CDR3 sequences, around 15% occurring once. Per germline, CDR1 WNHNN and CDR2 SYGVQD (reference sequence). Trimming shortened V by 0 bases and J by 6 bases, and 8 bases separated the two germline ends. CDR3 length: 13 residues. V and J are TRBV10-1 and TRBJ2-5; D gene unclear. The source was PBMCs from blood, collected less than 13 days after vaccination. The TCR sequence derives from a man in his fifties or sixties who received an inactivated influenza vaccine. CDR3 sequence: CASSESELKTQYF. For the CDR3, the DNA is TGCGCCAGCAGTGAGTCGGAACTGAAGACCCAGTACTTC.